This T cell receptor beta chain was sequenced for a study of low-dose radiotherapy and immunotherapy resistance in tumors. For the study at large: Doses of 0.5 Gy per fraction every 2 weeks, totaling 6.5 Gy, went to Cohort 1. Intravenous administration to patients comprised nivolumab at 240 mg every two weeks and ipilimumab at 1 mg/kg every six weeks.

The germline V gene has CDR1 LNHDA and CDR2 SQIVND (reference sequence). V lost 3 bases to trimming and J lost 1 base, with 11 bases between them. This CDR3 comprises 15 residues. This clonotype was picked up many times. Stated time point: before trial treatment. Gene-specific TRAV and TRBV primers were used for first-strand cDNA, covering alpha and beta chains. Over roughly 18 PCR cycles, TCRs were amplified from a constant-region primer and V-primer adapter. MiXCR was run by TCRdb on the reads, yielding one entry per CDR3 protein. The sample shows 60,000 or so distinct CDR3 sequences, around a quarter of them seen only once.

The specimen comprised PBMCs, sampled before treatment. This chain uses TRBV19 with TRBJ2-3; D might be TRBD1 (5 bases). The sequence came from a male donor with rectosigmoid adenocarcinoma. CDR3 loop: CASSITQTGTDTQYF. The DNA of the CDR3 is TGTGCCAGTAGTATTACACAGACAGGCACAGATACGCAGTATTTT.